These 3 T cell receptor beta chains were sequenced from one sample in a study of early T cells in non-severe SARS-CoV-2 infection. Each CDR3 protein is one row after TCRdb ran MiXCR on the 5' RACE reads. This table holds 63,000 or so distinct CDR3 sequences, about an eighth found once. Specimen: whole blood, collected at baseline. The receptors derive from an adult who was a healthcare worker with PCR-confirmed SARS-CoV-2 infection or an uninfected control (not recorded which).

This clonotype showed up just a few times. CDR3 protein: CASSYIPGSVGANVLTF. DNA for the CDR3: TGTGCCAGCAGTTACATACCGGGATCCGTAGGGGCCAACGTCCTGACTTTC. This chain uses TRBV12-3 or TRBV12-4 with TRBJ2-6, with a tentative D call TRBD2 (5 bases). Trimming removed 4 bases from V and 4 bases from J, with 17 bases in between. CDR3 size: 17 residues.

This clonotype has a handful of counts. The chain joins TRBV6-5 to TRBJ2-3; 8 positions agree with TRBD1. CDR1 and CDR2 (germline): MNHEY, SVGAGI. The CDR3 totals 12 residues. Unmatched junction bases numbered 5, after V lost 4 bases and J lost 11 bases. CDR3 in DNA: TGTGCCAGCAGTTCAACAGGGGGTGGGCAGTATTTT. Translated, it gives CASSSTGGGQYF.

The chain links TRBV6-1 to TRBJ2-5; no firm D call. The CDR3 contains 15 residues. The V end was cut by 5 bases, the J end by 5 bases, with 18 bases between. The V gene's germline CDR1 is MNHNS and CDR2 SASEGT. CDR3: CASSKDRNQEETQYF. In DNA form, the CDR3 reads TGTGCCAGCAGTAAAGATCGAAATCAGGAGGAGACCCAGTACTTC.